What follows are 24 T cell receptor beta chains derived from one specimen sequenced in a study of blood T cell repertoires in COVID-19. Profiled with immunoSEQ multiplex PCR; TCRdb holds only in-frame clones, not every one. The sample has some 120,000 clones, approximately 86% seen once. The sequenced sample was peripheral blood. Receptors were obtained from a woman between 50 and 59 years old who had recovered from COVID-19.

The chain uses TRBV4-1 and TRBJ1-2; no firm D call. The germline gives CDR1 MGHRA, CDR2 YSYEKL. The CDR3 is made up of 15 amino acids. V was pared by 0 bases and J by 8 bases, with 16 bases between. The CDR3, as DNA: TGCGCCAGCAGCCAAGATGAACGGGTTTTCTACGGCTACACCTTC. Amino acid sequence: CASSQDERVFYGYTF.

The chain uses TRBV6-4 and TRBJ2-7; 11 bases are shared with TRBD2. Germline CDR1 is MRHNA and CDR2 is SNTAGT. The CDR3 totals 16 residues. J lost 3 bases, V lost 2 bases, and 6 bases had no gene match. The CDR3 DNA follows: TGTGCCAGCAGTGACAAAATAGCGGGAGGGTACTACGAGCAGTACTTC. This gives the protein CASSDKIAGGYYEQYF.

The V call is TRBV2, the J call TRBJ1-4; TRBD1 is a possible D gene (6 bases). Trimming took off 10 bases at V and 7 bases at J, with 13 bases between the two ends. The CDR3 is 12 residues long. Germline V gives CDR1 SNHLY, CDR2 FYNNEI. In DNA, the CDR3 is TGTGCCACCCAGGGGCCTGGTGAAAAACTGTTTTTT. Translation gives CATQGPGEKLFF.

This sequence joins TRBV3-1 (or the pseudogene TRBV3-2) and TRBJ1-6; D is undetermined. CDR3 length: 15 amino acids. Germline V gives CDR1 LGHDT, CDR2 YNNKEL (reference sequence). V dropped 6 bases and J dropped 0 bases, with 9 bases sitting between them. The CDR3, as DNA: TGTGCCAGCAGTCGATCCTACTCCTATAATTCACCCCTCCACTTT. It specifies CASSRSYSYNSPLHF.

V usage is TRBV18 and J usage is TRBJ2-7, with D tentatively TRBD1 (6 bases). Germline CDR1 is KGHSH and CDR2 is LQKENI. This CDR3 is built from 16 residues. The germline V and J ends were trimmed by 3 bases and 0 bases, with 15 bases remaining between them. The CDR3 spells CASSPGQQGPSYEQYF. The CDR3, as DNA: TGTGCCAGCTCACCGGGGCAACAGGGTCCCTCCTACGAGCAGTACTTC.

This sequence joins TRBV10-3 and TRBJ1-6, with D possibly TRBD1 on 5 matching bases. Between the trimmed V and J ends, which lost 3 bases and 16 bases, there was a span of 10 bases. Germline assignment: CDR1 ENHRY and CDR2 SYGVKD. The CDR3 is 11 residues long. The CDR3 DNA reads TGTGCCATCAGTGAAGGGCAGGGACTCCACTTT. Encoded protein: CAISEGQGLHF.

The chain employs TRBV7-9 and TRBJ2-3; D may be TRBD1 (6 bases). Germline CDR1 is SEHNR and CDR2 is FQNEAQ (reference sequence). Trimming took off 5 bases at V and 7 bases at J, with 10 bases between the two ends. This CDR3 has 12 residues. The CDR3 bases are TGTGCCAGCAGCACGGACAGCAATACGCAGTATTTT. Amino acids: CASSTDSNTQYF.

This clone has ten or more counts. The chain joins TRBV6-1 to TRBJ2-1; 7 positions match TRBD2. The CDR3 loop spans 21 amino acids. Per germline, CDR1 MNHNS and CDR2 SASEGT. Unmatched junction bases numbered 21, after V lost 0 bases and J lost 4 bases. In DNA, the CDR3 is TGTGCCAGCAGTGAAGCGCTTCGGTTAACTTTAGGGAGTAGCGGGTACAATGAGCAGTTCTTC. Translation gives CASSEALRLTLGSSGYNEQFF.

This clone was observed once. The rearrangement uses TRBV10-3 and TRBJ2-7; 7 bases align to TRBD2. J gave up 0 bases and V 3 bases, and 11 bases lay outside the gene matches. Germline CDR1 is ENHRY and CDR2 is SYGVKD. This CDR3 contains 17 residues. The DNA for the CDR3 is TGTGCCATCAGTGAATTACTAGCGACCCCTTCCTCCTACGAGCAGTACTTC. Encoded protein: CAISELLATPSSYEQYF.

This clone was seen only a few times. This rearrangement joins TRBV5-6 to TRBJ2-3; 7 nucleotides match TRBD2. The V segment lost 4 bases and the J segment 3 bases; nucleotides outside the gene matches: 5. This CDR3 is 14 amino acids long. In germline, CDR1 is SGHDT, CDR2 YYEEEE. The CDR3: CASSPGGLTDTQYF. Here the CDR3 DNA reads TGTGCCAGCAGCCCGGGGGGTTTAACAGATACGCAGTATTTT. Complete variable domain (other parts from reference TRBV5-6 and TRBJ2-3): DAGVTQSPTHLIKTRGQQVTLRCSPKSGHDTVSWYQQALGQGPQFIFQYYEEEERQRGNFPDRFSGHQFPNYSSELNVNALLLGDSALYLCASSPGGLTDTQYFGPGTRLTVL.

The gene calls are TRBV6-5 and TRBJ1-2; TRBD1 matches 8 bases. The CDR3 is made up of 15 amino acids. From germline, CDR1 is MNHEY and CDR2 SVGAGI. The trim removed 0 bases at V and 6 bases at J, leaving 6 bases unmatched. The CDR3 spells CASSYSPTGENGYTF. CDR3 coding DNA: TGTGCCAGCAGTTACTCCCCGACAGGGGAGAATGGCTACACCTTC.

V is TRBV19 and J is TRBJ1-5, with 7 bases fitting TRBD1. This CDR3 has 14 residues. From germline, CDR1 is LNHDA and CDR2 SQIVND (reference sequence). Trimming at V came to 7 bases and at J to 7 bases, leaving 10 bases not matched to a gene. This CDR3 is CASNRQGTGQPQHF. The CDR3 coding sequence is TGTGCCAGTAATAGACAGGGCACTGGACAGCCCCAGCATTTT.

The chain combines TRBV19 with TRBJ1-5, with TRBD1 matching over 10 bases. CDR3 length: 15 amino acids. J was trimmed by 2 bases and V by 6 bases; bases with no gene match: 4. Germline CDR1 and CDR2: LNHDA and SQIVND (reference sequence). The CDR3 DNA reads as TGTGCCAGTAGCCCCGGGACAGGGGGCAATCAGCCCCAGCATTTT. It codes for CASSPGTGGNQPQHF.

The chain couples TRBV7-8 to TRBJ2-3; possibly TRBD1 for D (5 bases). The CDR3 has 17 residues. The V end lost 5 bases, the J end lost 3 bases, and 21 bases lay between the germline ends. The germline V gene encodes CDR1 SGHVS and CDR2 FQNEAQ. The CDR3 sequence: CASSRYRLPVETDTQYF. CDR3 coding DNA: TGTGCCAGCAGCAGATACAGGTTACCGGTCGAGACAGATACGCAGTATTTT.

The gene calls are TRBV10-3 and TRBJ1-1; D perhaps matches TRBD1 (5 bases). This CDR3 region has 13 residues. Looked up from germline, CDR1 is ENHRY and CDR2 is SYGVKD. With 6 bases removed from V and 2 bases from J, the gap between germline ends came to 10 bases. This CDR3 is CAIRDQGNTEAFF. The CDR3 DNA sequence: TGTGCCATCAGGGATCAGGGAAACACTGAAGCTTTCTTT.

This chain connects TRBV3-1 (or the pseudogene TRBV3-2) to TRBJ2-1, with TRBD2 identical over 7 bases. With V trimmed by 1 base and J by 6 bases, 6 bases remained unmatched. This CDR3 contains 15 residues. Germline values: CDR1 LGHDT, CDR2 YNNKEL (reference sequence). CDR3 sequence (DNA): TGTGCCAGCAGCCAAGGCGGGAGTTGGACCAATGAGCAGTTCTTC. Its protein is CASSQGGSWTNEQFF.

V is TRBV7-8 and J is TRBJ2-7; 9 bases fit TRBD1. The CDR3 consists of 16 residues. CDR1 is SGHVS and CDR2 is FQNEAQ in the germline V gene. J gave up 5 bases and V 5 bases, and 13 bases lay outside the gene matches. CDR3 loop: CASSTKRWDRDNEQYF. CDR3 DNA sequence: TGTGCCAGCAGCACTAAGCGGTGGGACAGGGATAACGAGCAGTACTTC.

This clone has just a few counts. V usage is TRBV9 and J usage is TRBJ1-6, with D perhaps TRBD1 (5 bases). V was clipped by 5 bases and J by 8 bases, with 14 bases between them. Germline V gene sequence: CDR1 SGDLS, CDR2 YYNGEE. This CDR3 has 14 residues. The CDR3 region is CASSRGGEDSPLHF. The CDR3, as DNA: TGTGCCAGCAGTCGGGGAGGGGAAGATTCACCCCTCCACTTT.

The chain carries TRBV5-6 and TRBJ1-1; tentative D call: TRBD1 (5 bases). The CDR3 spans 12 residues. Trimming took off 4 bases at V and 7 bases at J, with 11 bases between the two ends. Germline V gene data show CDR1 as SGHDT and CDR2 as YYEEEE. The CDR3 here is CASSPGGIEAFF. CDR3 nucleotides: TGTGCCAGCAGCCCGGGGGGGATTGAAGCTTTCTTT.

This clone was found once. CDR3 nucleotides: TGTGCCAGCAGCCTCCGGGGGGCCGGGGGCCACAATGAGCAGTTCTTC. It is translated as CASSLRGAGGHNEQFF. V is TRBV11-3 and J is TRBJ2-1; tentative D call: TRBD2 (7 bases). The CDR3 extends over 16 amino acids. Trimming removed 5 bases at V and 5 bases at J, with 19 bases between. Germline V gene sequence: CDR1 SGHNT, CDR2 YENEEA.

This chain uses TRBV15 with TRBJ2-7; TRBD2 matches 8 bases. CDR1 and CDR2 (germline): LNHNV, YYDKDF (reference sequence). With V trimmed by 0 bases and J by 4 bases, 5 bases remained unmatched. The CDR3 is made up of 15 amino acids. Here the CDR3 reads CATSRESGSPYEQYF. In DNA, the CDR3 is TGTGCCACCAGCAGAGAAAGCGGGAGTCCTTACGAGCAGTACTTC.

The DNA of the CDR3 is TGTGCCAGCTCTAGGTCGACAGGGACTCTCACAGATACGCAGTATTTT. It specifies CASSRSTGTLTDTQYF. The chain joins TRBV28 to TRBJ2-3; D may be TRBD1 (7 bases). V lost 8 bases and J 2 bases, leaving 20 bases between the germline ends. This CDR3 contains 16 residues. Germline V gene data show CDR1 as MDHEN and CDR2 as SYDVKM.

The V call is TRBV6-2 or TRBV6-3, the J call TRBJ2-1, with TRBD2 identical over 8 bases. V lost 3 bases, J lost 8 bases, and 12 bases stayed unmatched. Germline V lookup: CDR1 MNHEY, CDR2 SVGEGT. This CDR3 contains 16 residues. CDR3 amino acids: CASSYSPTSGKDEQFF. CDR3 DNA sequence: TGTGCCAGCAGTTATAGCCCAACTAGCGGAAAGGATGAGCAGTTCTTC.

The chain links TRBV7-9 to TRBJ2-3; D is uncertain. The germline V gene has CDR1 SEHNR and CDR2 FQNEAQ (reference sequence). The V end was cut by 5 bases, the J end by 6 bases, with 12 bases between. The CDR3 extends over 13 amino acids. The CDR3 DNA is TGTGCCAGCAGCCGTGGTAGATCGGATACGCAGTATTTT. It is translated as CASSRGRSDTQYF.